By share, the clone carrying this TCR beta chain ranks as medium-sized. Its antigen is still unknown. All TCR cDNA molecules were individually tagged with a unique molecular identifier. TCRdb analysed the 5' RACE reads with MiXCR anew, one entry per CDR3 protein. This table has under 4,000 distinct CDR3 sequences, approximately 9.2% appearing once. As for time point: sample taken at primary tumor resection. Extraction of whole RNA from tumor, nontumor lung or frozen PBMC preceded unsorted sequencing. The data derive from a study of spatial heterogeneity in lung cancer. Study-wide points: Tallies of expanded TCRs, which were sorted into ubiquitous and regional groups, correlated with counts of ubiquitous and regional nonsynonymous mutations, respectively. The recorded estimate of tumor T cell coverage is 6.5% to 7% for alpha chains and about 13% for beta chains. Higher tumor mutation counts went along with higher counts of expanded intratumoral alpha and beta TCRs.

This CDR3 has 11 residues. Deletions cut 6 bases from V and 6 bases from J, with 9 bases between. Looked up from germline, CDR1 is SNHLY and CDR2 is FYNNEI. The V gene is TRBV2, the J gene TRBJ2-7; no definite D call. Sequencing was performed on lung tumor tissue, taken at surgery. This sequence originates from a male donor with early-stage non-small cell lung cancer. The CDR3 here is CASRVTGEQYF. In DNA, the CDR3 is TGTGCCAGCAGGGTGACCGGCGAGCAGTACTTC.